This section outlines one TCR beta chain sequence together with its context. Trimming stripped 2 bases from V and 1 base from J, with 24 bases between. The CDR3 contains 20 residues. The germline V gene encodes CDR1 SGHTA and CDR2 FQGNSA. This entry is derived from a study of CD8+CD57+ T cells in acquired aplastic anemia. Background on the study: Sorted CD4+ and CD8+ cells gave a mean 3.2 ug DNA, range roughly 0.2 to 27.4 ug.

TCR beta VDJ and CDR3 profiles were obtained from a genomic DNA template. TCRdb reprocessed the reads with MiXCR, giving one entry per CDR3 protein. This sample has 250,000 to 350,000 distinct CDR3 sequences, with around 60% found just once. The source of this sequence is a human donor with severe aplastic anemia or a healthy control (not recorded which). The rearrangement uses TRBV7-2 and TRBJ2-1, with a possible D match to TRBD2 (5 bases). Sequencing used sorted CD4+, CD8+, or CD8+CD57+ T cells (not recorded which) from PBMCs. The CDR3 region is CASSLKKGFGKKSSYNEQFF. CDR3 in DNA: TGTGCCAGCAGCTTAAAAAAGGGCTTCGGGAAGAAGAGTTCCTACAATGAGCAGTTCTTC.